The rows below give T cell receptor beta chains drawn from one sample of a study of blood T cells in healthy people across ages. MiXCR, run by TCRdb on the 5' RACE reads, gives a single entry per CDR3 protein. The data contain more than 500,000 distinct CDR3 sequences, about 28% of them singletons. This sample also appeared in a second study, on T cells of mothers and their children.

Sequences were obtained from blood. The receptor set was obtained from a boy aged 2 to 10 in good health. The CDR3 runs from the conserved cysteine through the conserved F or W. A D gene is named only where the DNA matches it firmly. Not all rows give a size; the values are once, few, many and, for expanded clones, a class.

CDR3aa: CASGLVGSTDTQYF
CDR3nt: TGTGCTAGTGGTTTGGTAGGGAGCACAGATACGCAGTATTTT
j_gene: TRBJ2-3
d_gene: NA
v_gene: TRBV12-5
abundance: few

CDR3aa: CASSYNNEQFF
CDR3nt: TGTGCCAGCAGTTACAACAATGAGCAGTTCTTC
j_gene: TRBJ2-1
d_gene: NA
v_gene: TRBV6-2/TRBV6-3
abundance: NA

CDR3aa: CASSIGGNSPLHF
CDR3nt: TGTGCCAGCAGTATCGGGGGTAATTCACCCCTCCACTTT
j_gene: TRBJ1-6
d_gene: NA
v_gene: TRBV27
abundance: few

CDR3aa: CASSPRDLVAPETQYF
CDR3nt: TGCGCCAGCAGCCCCCGGGACCTGGTAGCGCCGGAGACCCAGTACTTC
j_gene: TRBJ2-5
d_gene: NA
v_gene: TRBV4-3
abundance: few

CDR3aa: CASQGRDIATDTQYF
CDR3nt: TGCGCCAGCCAAGGGCGGGATATAGCGACAGATACGCAGTATTTT
j_gene: TRBJ2-3
d_gene: NA
v_gene: TRBV10-2
abundance: NA

CDR3aa: CAISEGRNNQPQHF
CDR3nt: TGTGCCATCAGTGAGGGACGGAACAATCAGCCCCAGCATTTT
j_gene: TRBJ1-5
d_gene: NA
v_gene: TRBV10-3
abundance: few

CDR3aa: CASSAGGKNEQFF
CDR3nt: TGTGCCAGCAGCGCCGGGGGGAAAAATGAGCAGTTCTTC
j_gene: TRBJ2-1
d_gene: TRBD2
v_gene: TRBV7-3
abundance: NA

CDR3aa: CATSDPIRDRSGELFF
CDR3nt: TGTGCCACCAGTGATCCAATCCGGGACCGAAGCGGGGAGCTGTTTTTT
j_gene: TRBJ2-2
d_gene: NA
v_gene: TRBV24-1
abundance: few

CDR3aa: CAWTRTSGDYNEQFF
CDR3nt: TGTGCCTGGACCCGGACTAGCGGGGACTACAATGAGCAGTTCTTC
j_gene: TRBJ2-1
d_gene: TRBD2
v_gene: TRBV30
abundance: NA

CDR3aa: CASSLDAGNYEQYF
CDR3nt: TGTGCCAGCAGCTTAGACGCAGGGAACTACGAGCAGTACTTC
j_gene: TRBJ2-7
d_gene: NA
v_gene: TRBV7-9
abundance: few

CDR3aa: CASSPDRGFNEQYF
CDR3nt: TGTGCCAGCAGTCCGGACAGGGGTTTCAACGAGCAGTACTTC
j_gene: TRBJ2-7
d_gene: TRBD1
v_gene: TRBV28
abundance: NA

CDR3aa: CASRGPEDGYTF
CDR3nt: TGCGCCAGCAGGGGACCGGAGGATGGCTACACCTTC
j_gene: TRBJ1-2
d_gene: NA
v_gene: TRBV4-3
abundance: NA

CDR3aa: CSVEGGGGPYKNIQYF
CDR3nt: TGCAGCGTTGAAGGCGGCGGGGGGCCGTACAAAAACATTCAGTACTTC
j_gene: TRBJ2-4
d_gene: TRBD2
v_gene: TRBV29-1
abundance: many

CDR3aa: CASSRTGLGQYF
CDR3nt: TGTGCCAGCAGCCGGACGGGTTTGGGGCAGTACTTC
j_gene: TRBJ2-5
d_gene: NA
v_gene: TRBV6-5
abundance: NA

CDR3aa: CASSEKGDSYNSPLHF
CDR3nt: TGTGCCAGCAGCGAGAAGGGGGACAGCTATAATTCACCCCTCCACTTT
j_gene: TRBJ1-6
d_gene: TRBD1
v_gene: TRBV9
abundance: few

CDR3aa: CASGLAGTDSYEQYF
CDR3nt: TGTGCTAGTGGTTTGGCCGGGACAGACTCCTACGAGCAGTACTTC
j_gene: TRBJ2-7
d_gene: TRBD1
v_gene: TRBV12-5
abundance: NA

CDR3aa: CASSLGEGALNTGELFF
CDR3nt: TGTGCCAGCAGCTTAGGAGAAGGGGCCTTAAACACCGGGGAGCTGTTTTTT
j_gene: TRBJ2-2
d_gene: NA
v_gene: TRBV7-9
abundance: NA

CDR3aa: CSTEGATRYEQYF
CDR3nt: TGCAGTACCGAAGGGGCGACCCGCTACGAGCAGTACTTC
j_gene: TRBJ2-7
d_gene: NA
v_gene: TRBV20-1
abundance: few

CDR3aa: CASSPGTSGVSYEQYF
CDR3nt: TGTGCCAGCTCACCAGGGACTAGCGGGGTCTCCTACGAGCAGTACTTC
j_gene: TRBJ2-7
d_gene: TRBD2
v_gene: TRBV18
abundance: few

CDR3aa: CASSQEVQSTEAFF
CDR3nt: TGCGCCAGCAGCCAAGAGGTCCAGTCCACTGAAGCTTTCTTT
j_gene: TRBJ1-1
d_gene: NA
v_gene: TRBV4-1
abundance: NA

CDR3aa: CASSYSGGWYNEQFF
CDR3nt: TGTGCCAGCAGTTACTCGGGGGGGTGGTACAATGAGCAGTTCTTC
j_gene: TRBJ2-1
d_gene: TRBD2
v_gene: TRBV6-5
abundance: NA

CDR3aa: CASSPAGQDNEQFF
CDR3nt: TGTGCCAGCAGTCCCGCTGGACAGGACAATGAGCAGTTCTTC
j_gene: TRBJ2-1
d_gene: TRBD1
v_gene: TRBV12-3/TRBV12-4
abundance: NA

CDR3aa: CASRDRSMNTEAFF
CDR3nt: TGTGCCAGCAGGGACAGGAGCATGAACACTGAAGCTTTCTTT
j_gene: TRBJ1-1
d_gene: TRBD1
v_gene: TRBV6-1
abundance: NA

CDR3aa: CASSDGAAYEQYF
CDR3nt: TGTGCCAGCAGTGACGGAGCGGCCTACGAGCAGTACTTC
j_gene: TRBJ2-7
d_gene: NA
v_gene: TRBV2
abundance: NA

CDR3aa: CASSLGQGAGSVKAFF
CDR3nt: TGTGCCAGCAGCTTAGGACAGGGGGCGGGATCGGTCAAGGCTTTCTTT
j_gene: TRBJ1-1
d_gene: TRBD1
v_gene: TRBV13
abundance: NA

CDR3aa: CASSFTGITEAFF
CDR3nt: TGTGCCAGCAGTTTCACAGGGATTACTGAAGCTTTCTTT
j_gene: TRBJ1-1
d_gene: NA
v_gene: TRBV27
abundance: NA

CDR3aa: CAWNTGGTAFF
CDR3nt: TGTGCCTGGAATACGGGGGGAACGGCTTTCTTT
j_gene: TRBJ1-1
d_gene: NA
v_gene: TRBV30
abundance: NA

CDR3aa: CSTLQGSEQYF
CDR3nt: TGCAGTACCCTCCAGGGAAGCGAGCAGTACTTC
j_gene: TRBJ2-7
d_gene: NA
v_gene: TRBV20-1
abundance: few

CDR3aa: CASGLVLVHQNTEAFF
CDR3nt: TGTGCTAGTGGTTTGGTACTTGTACACCAGAACACTGAAGCTTTCTTT
j_gene: TRBJ1-1
d_gene: NA
v_gene: TRBV12-5
abundance: NA

CDR3aa: CSARDTAPLGETQYF
CDR3nt: TGCAGTGCTAGAGATACGGCACCCCTGGGAGAGACCCAGTACTTC
j_gene: TRBJ2-5
d_gene: NA
v_gene: TRBV20-1
abundance: NA

CDR3aa: CASSLTGSNYEQYF
CDR3nt: TGTGCCAGCAGTTTGACCGGGTCCAACTACGAGCAGTACTTC
j_gene: TRBJ2-7
d_gene: NA
v_gene: TRBV27
abundance: few

CDR3aa: CASRLLADTQYF
CDR3nt: TGTGCCAGCAGACTTCTAGCAGATACGCAGTATTTT
j_gene: TRBJ2-3
d_gene: NA
v_gene: TRBV7-2
abundance: few

CDR3aa: CASSLDEGGSTDTQYF
CDR3nt: TGTGCCAGCAGCCTGGATGAGGGAGGGAGCACAGATACGCAGTATTTT
j_gene: TRBJ2-3
d_gene: TRBD2
v_gene: TRBV12-3/TRBV12-4
abundance: NA

CDR3aa: CASSQLGLAGGPRGTDTQYF
CDR3nt: TGCGCCAGCAGCCAACTCGGACTAGCGGGAGGGCCGAGGGGCACAGATACGCAGTATTTT
j_gene: TRBJ2-3
d_gene: TRBD2
v_gene: TRBV4-1
abundance: once

CDR3aa: CASSKSGSRNTGELFF
CDR3nt: TGTGCCAGCAGCAAAAGCGGGAGCCGGAACACCGGGGAGCTGTTTTTT
j_gene: TRBJ2-2
d_gene: TRBD2
v_gene: TRBV11-2
abundance: NA

CDR3aa: CASSQIGGLYNEQFF
CDR3nt: TGTGCCAGCAGCCAGATCGGAGGTCTCTACAATGAGCAGTTCTTC
j_gene: TRBJ2-1
d_gene: NA
v_gene: TRBV14
abundance: NA

CDR3aa: CSVEGNSGQRSGELFF
CDR3nt: TGCAGCGTTGAGGGAAATAGCGGGCAGAGGTCCGGGGAGCTGTTTTTT
j_gene: TRBJ2-2
d_gene: TRBD2
v_gene: TRBV29-1
abundance: NA

CDR3aa: CSARATQGVLGYTF
CDR3nt: TGCAGTGCTAGAGCAACTCAGGGGGTACTCGGCTACACCTTC
j_gene: TRBJ1-2
d_gene: TRBD1
v_gene: TRBV20-1
abundance: NA

CDR3aa: CASSLSPGRGSGRTEQFF
CDR3nt: TGCGCCAGCAGCCTAAGCCCCGGAAGGGGTAGCGGGAGAACTGAGCAGTTCTTC
j_gene: TRBJ2-1
d_gene: TRBD2
v_gene: TRBV4-3
abundance: NA

CDR3aa: CASSRDDQETQYF
CDR3nt: TGCGCCAGCAGTCGGGACGATCAAGAGACCCAGTACTTC
j_gene: TRBJ2-5
d_gene: NA
v_gene: TRBV10-1
abundance: NA

CDR3aa: CASSHSGREQYF
CDR3nt: TGTGCCAGCAGCCATTCCGGGAGGGAGCAGTACTTC
j_gene: TRBJ2-7
d_gene: TRBD2
v_gene: TRBV3-1
abundance: many

CDR3aa: CASSFGAEETQYF
CDR3nt: TGTGCCAGCAGCTTCGGGGCTGAAGAGACCCAGTACTTC
j_gene: TRBJ2-5
d_gene: NA
v_gene: TRBV13
abundance: many

CDR3aa: CASRGLGGQETQYF
CDR3nt: TGTGCCAGCAGAGGCCTCGGGGGACAAGAGACCCAGTACTTC
j_gene: TRBJ2-5
d_gene: NA
v_gene: TRBV2
abundance: NA

CDR3aa: CASSPTGTFSGNTIYF
CDR3nt: TGTGCCAGCAGCCCGACAGGGACATTTTCTGGAAACACCATATATTTT
j_gene: TRBJ1-3
d_gene: TRBD1
v_gene: TRBV7-9
abundance: NA

CDR3aa: CSASYRGTYEQYF
CDR3nt: TGCAGTGCTAGTTACAGGGGGACCTACGAGCAGTACTTC
j_gene: TRBJ2-7
d_gene: TRBD1
v_gene: TRBV20-1
abundance: few

CDR3aa: CASSTAGKGYGYTF
CDR3nt: TGTGCCAGCAGCACGGCCGGGAAGGGCTATGGCTACACCTTC
j_gene: TRBJ1-2
d_gene: NA
v_gene: TRBV11-2
abundance: NA

CDR3aa: CASSRGQDTEAFF
CDR3nt: TGTGCCAGCAGTAGGGGGCAGGACACTGAAGCTTTCTTT
j_gene: TRBJ1-1
d_gene: TRBD1
v_gene: TRBV6-5
abundance: NA

CDR3aa: CASSPLKDTNYGYTF
CDR3nt: TGTGCCAGCTCACCACTGAAGGATACTAACTATGGCTACACCTTC
j_gene: TRBJ1-2
d_gene: NA
v_gene: TRBV18
abundance: NA

CDR3aa: CASSYSLQNHQETQYF
CDR3nt: TGTGCCAGCAGTTACTCTCTCCAGAACCACCAAGAGACCCAGTACTTC
j_gene: TRBJ2-5
d_gene: NA
v_gene: TRBV6-2/TRBV6-3
abundance: NA

CDR3aa: CSAIQGVEGYTF
CDR3nt: TGCAGTGCAATACAGGGGGTCGAGGGCTACACCTTC
j_gene: TRBJ1-2
d_gene: TRBD1
v_gene: TRBV20-1
abundance: NA

CDR3aa: CASSPTGGRNTGELFF
CDR3nt: TGTGCCAGCAGTCCGACAGGGGGTAGGAACACCGGGGAGCTGTTTTTT
j_gene: TRBJ2-2
d_gene: TRBD1
v_gene: TRBV27
abundance: NA